The 32 T cell receptor beta chains given below trace back to one sample, sequenced in a study of CXCR3-negative and CXCR3-positive naive CD8 T cells. cDNA libraries for TRB were generated by 5' RACE incorporating UMI labels. TCRdb processed the 5' RACE reads again and assigns one entry to each CDR3 protein, with no DNA. Its table records 100,000 to 150,000 distinct CDR3 sequences. Sequenced sample: naive CXCR3- CD8+ T cells from blood. Described subset: CD45RO-CCR7+CD27+CD95- naive CD8+ T cells lacking CXCR3 (TNR3-). The receptors stem from a human donor in good health. Some clones in this sample may be carry-over from other donors' samples.

This chain joins TRBV5-1 and TRBJ2-7. The germline V gene has CDR1 SGHRS and CDR2 YFSETQ. This CDR3 comprises 14 residues. CDR3 sequence: CASSWMGNYYEQYF.

The V call is TRBV11-2, the J call TRBJ1-4; TCRdb names TRBD1, which stays unverified in the absence of DNA. The CDR3 covers 17 residues. Germline V lookup: CDR1 SGHAT, CDR2 FQNNGV. This chain's CDR3 is CASSLPAFVRENEKLFF.

The chain uses TRBV7-9 and TRBJ1-4; as DNA is missing, the TRBD1 call by TCRdb cannot be tested. The germline V gene has CDR1 SEHNR and CDR2 FQNEAQ (reference sequence). CDR3 length equals 16 residues. CDR3 protein: CASSAAVGDRNEKLFF.

The chain carries TRBV28 and TRBJ1-5; TCRdb's D call, TRBD1, is unchecked because there is no DNA. Per germline, CDR1 MDHEN and CDR2 SYDVKM. CDR3 length: 15 residues. CDR3 in amino acids: CASSLPGIDNQPQHF.

V is TRBV7-3 and J is TRBJ1-1. Germline V CDR1 and CDR2: SGHTA, FQGTGA. The CDR3 has 17 amino acids. Here the CDR3 reads CASSLSGGSYMNTEAFF.

J is TRBJ2-1 and V is TRBV28. Germline lookup yields CDR1 MDHEN and CDR2 SYDVKM. The CDR3 is made up of 15 amino acids. CDR3 residues: CASSDRIAAFGEQFF.

V usage is TRBV9 and J usage is TRBJ2-1; TCRdb's D gene call, TRBD1, goes unchecked for lack of DNA. The CDR3 contains 13 residues. Germline V lookup: CDR1 SGDLS, CDR2 YYNGEE. The CDR3 sequence: CASSAGQFNEQFF.

The genes are TRBV29-1 and TRBJ2-7; TCRdb designates TRBD2, a call that cannot be tested without DNA. This CDR3 region has 14 residues. CDR1 SQVTM and CDR2 ANQGSEA come from the germline V gene. CDR3 amino acids: CSVVRSSGTYEQYF.

The J gene is TRBJ2-1, the V gene TRBV20-1; the TCRdb call, TRBD1, lacks DNA for checking. The CDR3 length is 16 residues. Per the germline V gene, CDR1 is DFQATT and CDR2 is SNEGSKA (reference sequence). The CDR3 loop reads CSARQFPGPRGNEQFF.

This chain uses TRBV14 with TRBJ2-5. The CDR3 runs to 12 residues. Germline loops: CDR1 SGHDN, CDR2 FVKESK. CDR3 amino acids: CASSQLGETQYF.

V is TRBV28 and J is TRBJ2-3; there is no DNA to check the TCRdb D call of TRBD1. This CDR3 spans 20 amino acids. Germline values: CDR1 MDHEN, CDR2 SYDVKM. This CDR3 reads CASSGRDIVAGAIQEDTQYF.

This sequence joins TRBV4-3 and TRBJ2-7; the TCRdb D gene call, TRBD1, has no DNA to confirm it. Germline V gene lookup returns CDR1 LGHNA and CDR2 YSLEER. CDR3 length: 15 residues. CDR3: CASSQSLTGAYEQYF.

This sequence joins TRBV20-1 and TRBJ2-3; TCRdb designates TRBD2, a call that cannot be tested without DNA. Germline V lookup: CDR1 DFQATT, CDR2 SNEGSKA (reference sequence). CDR3 length equals 17 residues. Here the CDR3 reads CSARVPPGLGVTDTQYF.

The chain employs TRBV12-3 or TRBV12-4 and TRBJ2-1; TCRdb picks TRBD2, but there is no DNA to check that call. The CDR3 covers 15 residues. This CDR3 reads CASRSTRLALDEQFF.

CDR3 loop: CASSLGLAGDEQFF. The V gene is TRBV7-8, the J gene TRBJ2-1; with no DNA, the TCRdb D assignment of TRBD2 cannot be verified. CDR1 and CDR2 (germline): SGHVS, FQNEAQ. The CDR3 consists of 14 residues. The full variable domain, its missing parts supplied by reference TRBV7-8 and TRBJ2-1, is GAGVSQSPRYKVAKRGQDVALRCDPISGHVSLFWYQQALGQGPEFLTYFQNEAQLDKSGLPSDRFFAERPEGSVSTLKIQRTQQEDSAVYLCASSLGLAGDEQFFGPGTRLTVL.

V usage is TRBV13 and J usage is TRBJ1-2; absent DNA, TCRdb's TRBD1 call cannot be checked. The CDR3 loop spans 14 amino acids. Germline V lookup: CDR1 PRHDT, CDR2 FYEKMQ (reference sequence). The CDR3 loop reads CASSLRTAGEGYTF.

This chain uses TRBV7-8 with TRBJ2-1. The CDR3 totals 13 residues. From germline, CDR1 is SGHVS and CDR2 FQNEAQ. CDR3 sequence reads: CASSLSILDEQFF.

The chain uses TRBV29-1 and TRBJ1-1; lacking DNA, the TRBD1 call made by TCRdb goes unchecked. Germline CDR1 and CDR2: SQVTM and ANQGSEA. The CDR3 runs 11 residues. CDR3 sequence reads: CSVSDSHGSLF.

The genes are TRBV7-9 and TRBJ2-3; absent DNA, TCRdb's TRBD2 call cannot be checked. Germline CDR1 reads SEHNR; CDR2 reads FQNEAQ (reference sequence). CDR3 length: 16 amino acids. The CDR3 loop is CASSDPPSGGADTQYF.

The rearrangement links TRBV7-3 to TRBJ2-2; TCRdb names TRBD1, which stays unverified in the absence of DNA. There are 14 residues in the CDR3. Germline V lookup: CDR1 SGHTA, CDR2 FQGTGA. CDR3 protein: CASSLGGATGELFF.

Here the CDR3 reads CASRQTLEGGEQFF. The chain couples TRBV7-6 to TRBJ2-1; absent DNA, TCRdb's TRBD1 call cannot be checked. The CDR3 has 14 residues. Germline values: CDR1 SGHVS, CDR2 FNYEAQ.

The CDR3 spells CASSTGQEMVQPQHF. The chain joins TRBV12-3 or TRBV12-4 to TRBJ1-5; TCRdb returns TRBD1, unconfirmable since there is no DNA. The CDR3 is made up of 15 amino acids.

The CDR3 loop reads CASSYSNPARNEQFF. This rearrangement joins TRBV6-2 or TRBV6-3 to TRBJ2-1. Germline V gene lookup returns CDR1 MNHEY and CDR2 SVGEGT. CDR3 length equals 15 residues.

The rearrangement uses TRBV27 and TRBJ2-1; with no DNA, the TCRdb D assignment of TRBD1 cannot be verified. Germline assignment: CDR1 MNHEY and CDR2 SMNVEV (reference sequence). The CDR3 sequence is 17 residues long. The CDR3 region is CASRPSSGPSAGNEQFF.

The chain uses TRBV5-1 and TRBJ2-3. The CDR3 has 12 residues. Germline V gene lookup returns CDR1 SGHRS and CDR2 YFSETQ. The CDR3 is CASSLATDTQYF. Drawing the rest from reference TRBV5-1 and TRBJ2-3, the complete variable domain is KAGVTQTPRYLIKTRGQQVTLSCSPISGHRSVSWYQQTPGQGLQFLFEYFSETQRNKGNFPGRFSGRQFSNSRSEMNVSTLELGDSALYLCASSLATDTQYFGPGTRLTVL.

The V call is TRBV11-2, the J call TRBJ1-2. The CDR3 runs to 18 residues. CDR1 and CDR2 from the germline V gene are SGHAT and FQNNGV. CDR3 residues: CASSLELPRDGPNYGYTF. The full variable domain, rest sourced from reference TRBV11-2 and TRBJ1-2, is EAGVAQSPRYKIIEKRQSVAFWCNPISGHATLYWYQQILGQGPKLLIQFQNNGVVDDSQLPKDRFSAERLKGVDSTLKIQPAKLEDSAVYLCASSLELPRDGPNYGYTFGSGTRLTVV.

The chain uses TRBV29-1 and TRBJ1-2; with no DNA, the TCRdb D assignment of TRBD1 cannot be verified. The V gene's germline CDR1 is SQVTM and CDR2 ANQGSEA. This CDR3 contains 13 residues. This CDR3 reads CSVEGGAVIGYTF.

The chain is built from TRBV29-1 and TRBJ2-7. The CDR3 is 12 residues long. Germline V gene data show CDR1 as SQVTM and CDR2 as ANQGSEA. The chain's CDR3 is CSLKGWCYEQYF.

The chain joins TRBV7-9 to TRBJ2-7; TCRdb lists TRBD2, though no DNA is available to test this call. Germline V gene data show CDR1 as SEHNR and CDR2 as FQNEAQ (reference sequence). There are 14 residues in the CDR3. CDR3 amino acids: CASSLDGRVYEQYF.

V and J are TRBV14 and TRBJ2-7; TCRdb names TRBD1, which stays unverified in the absence of DNA. This CDR3 comprises 15 residues. CDR1 is SGHDN and CDR2 is FVKESK in the germline V gene. The CDR3 sequence is CASSHGWGGDYEQYF.

This chain joins TRBV5-1 and TRBJ2-3. The CDR3 has 17 amino acids. Germline CDR1 SGHRS, CDR2 YFSETQ. This CDR3 is CASSLVSGETSTDTQYF.

The chain employs TRBV28 and TRBJ2-7. The CDR3 is 17 residues long. Germline-derived CDR1 and CDR2 are MDHEN and SYDVKM. The CDR3 is CASSPKTVIHPSYEQYF.